This T cell receptor (beta chain) appears in the sequencing data of a study of brain T cells in children with intractable seizures. Using immunoSEQ multiplex PCR, the repertoire was profiled, and TCRdb retains in-frame clones only, with some absent. Of approximately 41,000 clones detected, about 93% appear once; the ten largest clones hold roughly 6.5%. Only cases whose brain tissue showed the highest T cell transcript signatures were sequenced. Patients received at least one anti-epileptic drug before surgery. V was cut by 1 base and J by 2 bases, with 11 bases left in between. This CDR3 contains 15 residues. Germline values: CDR1 SGHDN, CDR2 FVKESK.

The sample here was peripheral blood, taken at surgery. The chain joins TRBV14 to TRBJ2-5; D might be TRBD1 or TRBD2, each matching 5 bases. This sequence originates from a girl aged 2 to 9 with tuberous sclerosis and intractable seizures. CDR3 region: CASSQGGGGQETQYF. As DNA, the CDR3 is TGTGCCAGCAGCCAAGGGGGCGGAGGACAAGAGACCCAGTACTTC.